The 20 T cell receptor beta chains presented below share a single source sample, sequenced in a study of graft-versus-host responses after intestinal transplantation. Data came from immunoSEQ multiplex PCR; TCRdb stores just in-frame clones and leaves some out. This table has about 20,000 clones, around 44% appearing once. This specimen was alloreactive CD4+ T cells from a mixed lymphocyte reaction culture, taken before intestinal transplant. Specified subset: CFSE-low proliferating T cells sorted from roughly six-day pre-transplant mixed lymphocyte reaction (GvH or HvG direction). All receptors come from a human patient who received an intestinal transplant.

V usage is TRBV18 and J usage is TRBJ2-1; TRBD2 is a possible D gene (6 bases). The CDR3 has 10 amino acids. CDR1 and CDR2 (germline): KGHSH, LQKENI. V was shortened by 8 bases and J by 15 bases, with 14 bases between the two germline ends. CDR3 amino acids: CASPGGGPFF. The CDR3 DNA follows: TGTGCCAGCCCCGGGGGAGGTCCGTTCTTC.

The V and J genes are TRBV7-3 and TRBJ2-5; 9 nucleotides line up with TRBD1. The J call may be faulty, since TRBJ2-7 better matches the DNA end. In germline, CDR1 is SGHTA, CDR2 FQGTGA. CDR3 length: 15 residues. Here the CDR3 DNA reads TGTGCCAGCAGCAAAACCGGGACAGGGTTCCACGAGCAGTACTTC. It encodes CASSKTGTGFHEQYF.

J is TRBJ1-1 and V is TRBV6-5; D possibly corresponds to TRBD1 (6 bases). The CDR3 contains 15 residues. CDR1 is MNHEY and CDR2 is SVGAGI in the germline V gene. Trimming took off 1 base at V and 1 base at J, with 10 bases between the two ends. The CDR3 nucleotides read TGTGCCAGCAGTTACTTCAGGGGCGGGAACACTGAAGCTTTCTTT. It translates to CASSYFRGGNTEAFF.

This sequence joins TRBV5-5 and TRBJ2-7, with a tentative D call TRBD1 (5 bases). Trimming cost V 0 bases and J 4 bases, with 14 bases left between them. Germline-derived CDR1 and CDR2 are SGHKS and YYEKEE (reference sequence). The CDR3 loop spans 15 amino acids. In nucleotides, the CDR3 is TGTGCCAGCAGCTTGGCTACAGGCACTCCTTACGAGCAGTACTTC. It encodes CASSLATGTPYEQYF.

This clone was picked up a small number of times. The V and J genes are TRBV7-8 and TRBJ1-5; TRBD1 might be the D (5 bases). CDR3 length equals 17 residues. Germline V gene data show CDR1 as SGHVS and CDR2 as FQNEAQ. V was cut by 5 bases and J by 2 bases, with 19 bases left in between. This CDR3 reads CASSPTIPGLGNQPQHF. Here the CDR3 DNA reads TGTGCCAGCAGCCCCACCATACCAGGGCTCGGCAATCAGCCCCAGCATTTT.

This clone was seen just once. The chain recombines TRBV19 with TRBJ2-5; D unclear. The CDR3 loop spans 15 amino acids. V was pared by 5 bases and J by 0 bases, with 13 bases between. In germline, CDR1 is LNHDA, CDR2 SQIVND (reference sequence). DNA of the CDR3: TGTGCCAGTAGTTCCTGGGCAGCCAACCAAGAGACCCAGTACTTC. This translates into CASSSWAANQETQYF.

This chain connects TRBV7-9 to TRBJ1-6; D gene unclear. V was cut by 2 bases and J by 1 base, with 6 bases left in between. CDR3 length: 15 residues. CDR1 is SEHNR and CDR2 is FQNEAQ in the germline V gene (reference sequence). This CDR3 is CASSLIGSYNSPLHF. DNA of the CDR3: TGTGCCAGCAGCTTAATCGGTTCCTATAATTCACCCCTCCACTTT.

This rearrangement joins TRBV7-2 to TRBJ2-7; D gene ambiguous. Germline V lookup: CDR1 SGHTA, CDR2 FQGNSA. Trimming left V 7 bases short and J 6 bases short, with 7 bases between. This CDR3 spans 10 amino acids. The CDR3 DNA follows: TGTGCCAGCACGCGCGGCGAGCAGTACTTC. Translating gives CASTRGEQYF.

The chain is built from TRBV2 and TRBJ1-1; possible D gene TRBD1, 6 bases. CDR1 SNHLY and CDR2 FYNNEI come from the germline V gene. The CDR3 sequence is 14 residues long. V lost 5 bases and J lost 1, with 11 bases in between. The CDR3 loop is CASSPQGPNTEAFF. CDR3 coding DNA: TGTGCCAGCAGTCCGCAGGGGCCGAACACTGAAGCTTTCTTT.

This clone was recorded once. The rearrangement joins TRBV6-5 to TRBJ1-2; TRBD1 matches at 7 bases. The CDR3 loop spans 15 amino acids. Germline-derived CDR1 and CDR2 are MNHEY and SVGAGI. J lost 4 bases, V lost 0 bases, and 5 bases had no gene match. The CDR3 sequence: CASSYSVGTAYGYTF. The CDR3 region has the DNA TGTGCCAGCAGTTACTCGGTTGGGACAGCCTATGGCTACACCTTC.

The rearrangement uses TRBV9 and TRBJ2-1; D gene unclear. The CDR3 is 18 amino acids. Germline CDR1 and CDR2: SGDLS and YYNGEE. Trimming pared 0 bases from V and 1 base from J, leaving 17 bases between. CDR3 residues: CASSVGRSNVWSYNEQFF. CDR3 nucleotides: TGTGCCAGCAGCGTAGGGCGGTCTAACGTCTGGTCCTACAATGAGCAGTTCTTC.

The chain has TRBV5-1 and TRBJ1-1, with D unresolved. The CDR3 spans 14 residues. Germline-derived CDR1 and CDR2 are SGHRS and YFSETQ. V was shortened by 0 bases and J by 2 bases, with 8 bases between the two germline ends. The CDR3: CASSLGGRNTEAFF. CDR3 nucleotide sequence: TGCGCCAGCAGCTTGGGAGGGCGCAACACTGAAGCTTTCTTT. The full variable domain, its missing parts supplied by reference TRBV5-1 and TRBJ1-1, is KAGVTQTPRYLIKTRGQQVTLSCSPISGHRSVSWYQQTPGQGLQFLFEYFSETQRNKGNFPGRFSGRQFSNSRSEMNVSTLELGDSALYLCASSLGGRNTEAFFGQGTRLTVV.

CDR3 in DNA: TGTGCCAGCAGCTTTACGGGTCTGGAAGCTTTCTTT. This gives the protein CASSFTGLEAFF. The rearrangement links TRBV11-2 to TRBJ1-1, with unresolved D. Germline V CDR1 and CDR2: SGHAT, FQNNGV. The CDR3 has 12 residues. The V end was cut by 3 bases, the J end by 8 bases, with 10 bases between.

This chain uses TRBV4-2 with TRBJ1-4, with 7 bases matching TRBD1. V gave up 0 bases and J gave up 5 bases; unmatched junction bases: 3. Germline loops: CDR1 LGHNA, CDR2 YNFKEQ. The CDR3 has 15 amino acids. CDR3 nucleotides: TGTGCCAGCAGCCAAGACGGACAGGAAAATGAAAAACTGTTTTTT. Its translation is CASSQDGQENEKLFF.

The chain has TRBV5-1 and TRBJ2-5; 7 positions match TRBD1. Per the germline V gene, CDR1 is SGHRS and CDR2 is YFSETQ. This CDR3 region has 14 residues. V dropped 2 bases and J dropped 5; count of bases not matched to a gene: 6. The chain's CDR3 is CASSFLGGSETQYF. CDR3 DNA sequence: TGCGCCAGCAGCTTTTTAGGGGGCAGTGAGACCCAGTACTTC.

This clone showed up just a few times. The chain links TRBV11-2 to TRBJ2-7; maybe TRBD1 (6 bases). The CDR3 loop spans 15 amino acids. Per germline, CDR1 SGHAT and CDR2 FQNNGV. Trimming pared 1 base from V and 2 bases from J, leaving 12 bases between. CDR3 coding DNA: TGTGCCAGCAGCTTAGTCTCAGGGGAGACCTACGAGCAGTACTTC. Protein: CASSLVSGETYEQYF.

This chain connects TRBV19 to TRBJ1-3; 8 nucleotides align to TRBD1. The CDR3 is made up of 16 amino acids. Germline V gene lookup returns CDR1 LNHDA and CDR2 SQIVND (reference sequence). J was trimmed by 2 bases and V by 6 bases; bases with no gene match: 9. CDR3 nucleotide sequence: TGTGCCAGTAGGCCCCTGGACAGGGACCCTGGAAACACCATATATTTT. Encoded protein: CASRPLDRDPGNTIYF.

The chain carries TRBV27 and TRBJ2-3, with 8 positions matching TRBD2. This CDR3 spans 16 amino acids. From germline, CDR1 is MNHEY and CDR2 SMNVEV (reference sequence). J was trimmed by 4 bases and V by 4 bases; bases with no gene match: 10. Here the CDR3 reads CASSSPRGAAPDTQYF. CDR3 DNA sequence: TGTGCCAGCAGTTCCCCGCGGGGGGCCGCGCCAGATACGCAGTATTTT.

CDR3 bases: TGCGCCAGCAGAAACCTAGCGGGGGGGCTAGATGAGCAGTTCTTC. The encoded protein is CASRNLAGGLDEQFF. The chain employs TRBV5-1 and TRBJ2-1; 12 positions agree with TRBD2. The junction had 8 bases not matched to a gene; V was cut back by 5 bases and J by 8 bases. CDR1 SGHRS and CDR2 YFSETQ come from the germline V gene. This CDR3 region has 15 residues.

V usage is TRBV7-2 and J usage is TRBJ2-1; D might be TRBD1 (6 bases). Trimming took 2 bases from V and 2 from J, leaving 13 bases between them. CDR1 and CDR2 from the germline V gene are SGHTA and FQGNSA. CDR3 size: 16 residues. CDR3: CASSLWGRGTYNEQFF. In DNA, the CDR3 is TGTGCCAGCAGCTTATGGGGCAGGGGAACCTACAATGAGCAGTTCTTC.